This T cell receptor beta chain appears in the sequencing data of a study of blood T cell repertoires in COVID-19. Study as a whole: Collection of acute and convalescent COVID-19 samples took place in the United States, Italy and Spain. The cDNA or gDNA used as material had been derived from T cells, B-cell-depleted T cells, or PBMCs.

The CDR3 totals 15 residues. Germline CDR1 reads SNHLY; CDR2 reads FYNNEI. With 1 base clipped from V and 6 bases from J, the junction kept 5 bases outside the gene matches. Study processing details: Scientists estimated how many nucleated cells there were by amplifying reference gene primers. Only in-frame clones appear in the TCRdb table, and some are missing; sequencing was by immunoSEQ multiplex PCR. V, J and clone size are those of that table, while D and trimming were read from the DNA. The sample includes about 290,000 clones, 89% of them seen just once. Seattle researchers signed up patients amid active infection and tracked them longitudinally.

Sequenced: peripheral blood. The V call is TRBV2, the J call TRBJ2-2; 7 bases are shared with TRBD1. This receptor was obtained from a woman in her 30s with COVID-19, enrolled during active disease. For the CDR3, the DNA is TGTGCCAGCAGTGAAGGCACAGGGGTGGCCGGGGAGCTGTTTTTT. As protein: CASSEGTGVAGELFF.